A single sample gave rise to the 27 T cell receptor beta chains below, sequenced in a study of T cells in Graves' hyperthyroidism and ophthalmopathy. Regions amplified from RNA transcripts were the TCR beta CDR3 regions. First-round RT-PCR of the TCR CDR3 relied on the HTBI primer set. Via MiXCR, TCRdb re-called the multiplex PCR reads, giving one row per CDR3 protein. The sample lists some 350,000 distinct CDR3 sequences, approximately 14% occurring once. Sequencing was performed on blood. The receptor source for this set is a woman younger than 35 with Graves' hyperthyroidism that later progressed to Graves' ophthalmopathy.

A few counts support this clonotype. V and J are TRBV25-1 and TRBJ2-2; D is unresolved. This CDR3 contains 13 residues. Germline V gene lookup returns CDR1 MGHDK and CDR2 SYGVNS. Trimming removed 6 bases from V and 1 base from J, with 6 bases in between. CDR3 DNA sequence: TGTGCCAGCAGGACGGTGAACACCGGGGAGCTGTTTTTT. This encodes CASRTVNTGELFF.

This clonotype has a count of ten or more. The chain couples TRBV20-1 to TRBJ2-1; no firm D call. Germline CDR1 and CDR2: DFQATT and SNEGSKA (reference sequence). This CDR3 spans 10 amino acids. V lost 6 bases to trimming and J lost 7 bases, with 7 bases between them. The CDR3: CSATTNEQFF. CDR3 DNA sequence: TGCAGTGCAACCACAAATGAGCAGTTCTTC.

This clonotype was seen repeatedly, ten times or more. CDR3 in DNA: TGTGCCAGCAGCCAAGGACTAGCGGGAGACTCCGATACGCAGTATTTT. Amino acid sequence: CASSQGLAGDSDTQYF. The gene calls are TRBV3-1 and TRBJ2-3, with TRBD2 matching over 12 bases. The germline CDR1 and CDR2 sequences are LGHDT and YNNKEL (reference sequence). The CDR3 consists of 16 residues. After removal of 1 base from V and 6 bases from J, the junction contained 5 bases not matched to a gene.

This clonotype has ten or more counts. The rearrangement uses TRBV27 and TRBJ1-1, with D unclear. With 4 bases removed from V and 1 base from J, the gap between germline ends came to 7 bases. Germline loops: CDR1 MNHEY, CDR2 SMNVEV (reference sequence). The CDR3 is made up of 13 amino acids. The CDR3 DNA sequence: TGTGCCAGCAGTTGGGCAGGGAACACTGAAGCTTTCTTT. Amino acid sequence: CASSWAGNTEAFF.

This clonotype was counted only a few times. The rearrangement uses TRBV28 and TRBJ2-2; 10 nucleotides agree with TRBD1. CDR1 is MDHEN, CDR2 SYDVKM, per germline. The CDR3 is made up of 18 amino acids. Trimming took 2 bases from V and 6 from J; bases not matched to a gene: 12. CDR3 sequence (DNA): TGTGCCAGCAGTTTACCCGGCCTGACAGGGGGCTATGCCGGGGAGCTGTTTTTT. Its protein is CASSLPGLTGGYAGELFF. Supplemented by reference TRBV28 and TRBJ2-2, the full variable domain reads DVKVTQSSRYLVKRTGEKVFLECVQDMDHENMFWYRQDPGLGLRLIYFSYDVKMKEKGDIPEGYSVSREKKERFSLILESASTNQTSMYLCASSLPGLTGGYAGELFFGEGSRLTVL.

This clonotype was counted ten times or more. The rearrangement uses TRBV11-2 and TRBJ2-4; the match to TRBD1 covers 9 bases. With 5 bases clipped from V and 8 bases from J, the junction kept 13 bases outside the gene matches. CDR1 and CDR2 from the germline V gene are SGHAT and FQNNGV. The CDR3 spans 16 residues. CDR3 DNA sequence: TGTGCCAGCAGCCAAGCCCCCGGGACAGGGAAGTACATTCAGTACTTC. Translation: CASSQAPGTGKYIQYF.

The sample holds many counts of this clonotype. The V gene is TRBV28, the J gene TRBJ2-7; 11 bases line up with TRBD1. Unmatched junction bases numbered 5, after V lost 6 bases and J lost 4 bases. The CDR3 is made up of 14 amino acids. The germline V gene has CDR1 MDHEN and CDR2 SYDVKM. The CDR3 coding sequence is TGTGCCAGCAGAGAGGGACAGGGGGGGTACGAGCAGTACTTC. Its translation is CASREGQGGYEQYF.

This clonotype showed up many times. The chain uses TRBV20-1 and TRBJ2-7; 10 bases fit TRBD2. With V trimmed by 0 bases and J by 4 bases, 9 bases remained unmatched. From germline, CDR1 is DFQATT and CDR2 SNEGSKA (reference sequence). CDR3 length: 16 residues. CDR3 sequence (DNA): TGCAGTGCTAGAGATCGGACTAGCGGACTTCGGTACGAGCAGTACTTC. Residues: CSARDRTSGLRYEQYF.

The sample holds many counts of this clonotype. The chain has TRBV24-1 and TRBJ2-1; possibly TRBD1 or TRBD2 for D (6 bases each). CDR1 KGHDR and CDR2 SFDVKD come from the germline V gene. Trimming stripped 9 bases from V and 9 bases from J, with 29 bases between. The CDR3 is made up of 17 amino acids. CDR3 nucleotide sequence: TGTGCCACCTCTGCGCATTGGGGGGCGGATAGTTTTGGTGAGCAGTTCTTC. Protein sequence: CATSAHWGADSFGEQFF.

To note about this clonotype: A read error may account for a junction end that differs from germline. The gene calls are TRBV11-3 and TRBJ2-5; TRBD2 might be the D (5 bases). Germline-derived CDR1 and CDR2 are SGHNT and YENEEA. The CDR3 has 14 residues. DNA of the CDR3: TGTGCCAGCAGCCCGGACGGGAAACAAGAGACCCAGTACTTT. Translating it yields CASSPDGKQETQYF.

This rearrangement joins TRBV2 to TRBJ1-2, with 7 positions matching TRBD1. The junction had 4 bases not matched to a gene; V was cut back by 10 bases and J by 5 bases. Germline V CDR1 and CDR2: SNHLY, FYNNEI. The CDR3 runs to 11 residues. CDR3 in amino acids: CATRGAYGYTF. The CDR3 nucleotides are TGTGCCACCAGGGGGGCTTATGGCTACACCTTC. The whole variable domain, remainder taken from reference TRBV2 and TRBJ1-2, is EPEVTQTPSHQVTQMGQEVILRCVPISNHLYFYWYRQILGQKVEFLVSFYNNEISEKSEIFDDQFSVERPDGSNFTLKIRSTKLEDSAMYFCATRGAYGYTFGSGTRLTVV.

At least ten counts were recorded for this clonotype. J is TRBJ2-5 and V is TRBV28; D may be TRBD2 (6 bases). Germline loops: CDR1 MDHEN, CDR2 SYDVKM. This CDR3 is 14 amino acids long. Between the trimmed V and J ends, which lost 6 bases and 2 bases, there was a span of 13 bases. The CDR3 DNA is TGTGCCAGCAGCCGACCGGACTATCAAGAGACCCAGTACTTC. Its translation is CASSRPDYQETQYF.

The V and J genes are TRBV18 and TRBJ2-2; 11 nucleotides line up with TRBD2. The germline CDR1 and CDR2 sequences are KGHSH and LQKENI. The J segment lost 4 bases and the V segment lost 2 bases, leaving 6 bases of the junction unmatched. This CDR3 region has 17 residues. The CDR3 nucleotides read TGTGCCAGCTCACCAGGGCTAGCGGGAGGAGCCACCGGGGAGCTGTTTTTT. Protein: CASSPGLAGGATGELFF.

There are many counts of this clonotype. This chain uses TRBV20-1 with TRBJ1-2; D gene uncertain. Trimming left V 1 base short and J 3 bases short, with 6 bases between. The CDR3 runs to 12 residues. From germline, CDR1 is DFQATT and CDR2 SNEGSKA (reference sequence). As DNA, the CDR3 is TGCAGTGCTAGAGTTGAGGACTATGGCTACACCTTC. Amino acids: CSARVEDYGYTF.

The table lists this clonotype with a few counts. The CDR3 here is CASSVVPRKGYTF. CDR3 DNA: TGTGCCAGCAGTGTCGTCCCAAGGAAGGGCTACACCTTC. The chain is built from TRBV2 and TRBJ1-2; D not resolved. CDR3 size: 13 residues. V was pared by 4 bases and J by 8 bases, with 14 bases between. CDR1 is SNHLY and CDR2 is FYNNEI in the germline V gene.

With respect to this clonotype: A single base separates this from a much larger clone, so it may be a read error. The V call is TRBV29-1, the J call TRBJ1-2; D gene unclear. This CDR3 has 13 amino acids. The germline gives CDR1 SQVTM, CDR2 ANQGSEA. CDR3 DNA: TGCAGCGTTGGCGGGGTCAGAGACTATGGCTACGCCTTC. It is translated as CSVGGVRDYGYAF.

This clonotype was counted ten times or more. The chain links TRBV3-1 to TRBJ2-1; TRBD2 is a possible D gene (6 bases). CDR3 length: 15 amino acids. Germline assignment: CDR1 LGHDT and CDR2 YNNKEL (reference sequence). V lost 4 bases and J lost 2, with 12 bases in between. CDR3 sequence reads: CASSRATSPYNEQFF. The DNA for the CDR3 is TGTGCCAGCAGCCGAGCAACTAGCCCCTACAATGAGCAGTTCTTC.

This clonotype was recorded many times. The chain recombines TRBV11-2 with TRBJ1-2, with 12 bases matching TRBD1. The CDR3 is made up of 15 amino acids. J lost 2 bases, V lost 3 bases, and 1 base had no gene match. Germline-derived CDR1 and CDR2 are SGHAT and FQNNGV. The CDR3 protein is CASSFGTGGNYGYTF. The CDR3 bases are TGTGCCAGCAGCTTTGGGACAGGGGGCAACTATGGCTACACCTTC.

This clonotype was seen many times. V usage is TRBV5-1 and J usage is TRBJ2-1; a possible D gene is TRBD2 (6 bases). The V gene lost 0 bases and the J gene lost 4 bases, with 11 bases spanning the gap. Germline CDR1 SGHRS, CDR2 YFSETQ. The CDR3 has 15 amino acids. In nucleotides, the CDR3 is TGCGCCAGCAGCTTGGGGACTACCGGATACAATGAGCAGTTCTTC. Amino acid sequence: CASSLGTTGYNEQFF.

This clonotype was detected many times. The rearrangement uses TRBV28 and TRBJ1-2; perhaps TRBD1 as D (5 bases). CDR3 size: 16 residues. Germline CDR1 is MDHEN and CDR2 is SYDVKM. The germline V and J ends were trimmed by 5 bases and 3 bases, with 19 bases remaining between them. The CDR3 reads CASSLPGRRLDYGYTF. The CDR3 nucleotides are TGTGCCAGCAGTCTTCCAGGGAGGAGGCTAGACTATGGCTACACCTTC.

V is TRBV24-1 and J is TRBJ1-5, with D possibly TRBD1 on 6 matching bases. V was clipped by 2 bases and J by 6 bases, with 10 bases between them. CDR1 and CDR2 from the germline V gene are KGHDR and SFDVKD. The CDR3 has 14 amino acids. Written as DNA, the CDR3 is TGTGCCACCAGTGATTCGCAGGGGATTCAGCCCCAGCATTTT. Translating gives CATSDSQGIQPQHF.

This clonotype was counted ten times or more. The chain is built from TRBV2 and TRBJ1-4; D unresolved. The V gene's germline CDR1 is SNHLY and CDR2 FYNNEI. CDR3 length: 15 amino acids. The germline V and J ends were trimmed by 7 bases and 4 bases, with 16 bases remaining between them. In DNA form, the CDR3 reads TGTGCCAGCACTATGACGAGCGCCATTAATGAAAAACTGTTTTTT. Protein sequence: CASTMTSAINEKLFF. The full variable domain, with the rest looked up from reference TRBV2 and TRBJ1-4, is EPEVTQTPSHQVTQMGQEVILRCVPISNHLYFYWYRQILGQKVEFLVSFYNNEISEKSEIFDDQFSVERPDGSNFTLKIRSTKLEDSAMYFCASTMTSAINEKLFFGSGTQLSVL.

This clonotype was seen many times. The chain uses TRBV5-6 and TRBJ2-7; possible D gene TRBD1, 5 bases. The CDR3 covers 13 residues. Germline values: CDR1 SGHDT, CDR2 YYEEEE. V gave up 1 base and J gave up 5 bases, with 10 bases separating them. The CDR3 DNA reads TGTGCCAGCAGCTTGTTCAGGGCCCACGAGCAGTACTTC. Its protein product is CASSLFRAHEQYF.

This clonotype was observed many times. This chain uses TRBV11-2 with TRBJ2-1, with D uncertain. The germline V gene encodes CDR1 SGHAT and CDR2 FQNNGV. Trimming took 0 bases from V and 10 from J, leaving 7 bases between them. CDR3 length equals 12 residues. CDR3 in amino acids: CASSLDKQEQFF. In DNA form, the CDR3 reads TGTGCCAGCAGCTTAGATAAACAAGAGCAGTTCTTC.

V is TRBV28 and J is TRBJ2-7, with a possible D match to TRBD2 (6 bases). Germline V lookup: CDR1 MDHEN, CDR2 SYDVKM. The CDR3 runs to 13 residues. The ends were cut back, 7 bases at V and 1 base at J, with 11 bases in the middle. The CDR3 DNA reads TGTGCCAGCAAGGACTACCAATCCTACGAGCAGTACTTC. Translation: CASKDYQSYEQYF.

This clonotype has only a few counts. The gene calls are TRBV29-1 and TRBJ2-3; D is uncertain. The CDR3 is made up of 15 amino acids. Germline V gives CDR1 SQVTM, CDR2 ANQGSEA. V was cut by 0 bases and J by 0 bases, with 10 bases left in between. CDR3 DNA: TGCAGCGTTGAAGATGTGGAACAGAGCACAGATACGCAGTATTTT. Translating gives CSVEDVEQSTDTQYF.

In its sample, this clonotype was seen a few times. This chain joins TRBV6-1 and TRBJ2-7, with 8 bases that match TRBD2. Germline V CDR1 and CDR2: MNHNS, SASEGT. This CDR3 comprises 13 residues. V was clipped by 7 bases and J by 1 base; unmatched bases: 3. CDR3 residues: CASTLAGSYEQYF. The CDR3 DNA is TGTGCCAGCACCTTAGCGGGGTCCTACGAGCAGTACTTC.